The 20 T cell receptor beta chains given below trace back to one sample, sequenced in a study of blood T cells in healthy people across ages. Alongside a J-beta primer mix, a sample-barcoded 5' primer served in a second PCR lasting about 6 to 11 cycles. TCRdb re-called the 5' RACE reads with MiXCR, one entry per CDR3 protein. The sample consists of some 760,000 distinct CDR3 sequences, 25% of them appearing once. The same data also went into a second study, on T cells of mothers and their children.

Sequencing was performed on blood. Receptors were obtained from a boy aged 5-17 years in good health.

The chain is built from TRBV4-2 and TRBJ2-7; no clear D. The V end was cut by 4 bases, the J end by 0 bases, with 10 bases between. CDR1 LGHNA and CDR2 YNFKEQ come from the germline V gene. The CDR3 is 14 residues long. The DNA of the CDR3 is TGTGCCAGCAGCCTACAGATGAGCTCCTACGAGCAGTACTTC. Translation: CASSLQMSSYEQYF.

The rearrangement links TRBV24-1 to TRBJ2-2; no firm D call. This CDR3 contains 13 residues. V gave up 8 bases and J gave up 8 bases, with 14 bases separating them. From germline, CDR1 is KGHDR and CDR2 SFDVKD. CDR3 in DNA: TGTGCCACCACGGCCCTACTCGGGGGGGAGCTGTTTTTT. Protein sequence: CATTALLGGELFF.

J is TRBJ2-1 and V is TRBV7-9, with TRBD2 matching 12 bases. J was trimmed by 3 bases and V by 5 bases; bases with no gene match: 2. The CDR3 contains 15 residues. Per germline, CDR1 SEHNR and CDR2 FQNEAQ (reference sequence). The CDR3: CASSKLAGGYNEQFF. The CDR3, as DNA: TGTGCCAGCAGCAAACTAGCGGGGGGCTACAATGAGCAGTTCTTC.

V and J are TRBV7-9 and TRBJ2-7; a possible D gene is TRBD1 (6 bases). The V gene's germline CDR1 is SEHNR and CDR2 FQNEAQ (reference sequence). V was cut by 1 base and J by 2 bases, with 12 bases left in between. CDR3 size: 15 residues. CDR3 loop: CASSLVQGPPYEQYF. For the CDR3, the DNA is TGTGCCAGCAGCTTAGTCCAGGGGCCGCCCTACGAGCAGTACTTC.

This chain joins TRBV4-1 and TRBJ2-7; the match to TRBD1 covers 7 bases. V shed 4 bases and J 1 base; nucleotides not matched to a gene: 4. The CDR3 spans 14 residues. Germline CDR1 MGHRA, CDR2 YSYEKL. CDR3 residues: CASSPTTGSYEQYF. The DNA for the CDR3 is TGCGCCAGCAGCCCAACGACAGGGTCCTACGAGCAGTACTTC.

This sequence joins TRBV5-1 and TRBJ2-7, with TRBD2 matching 7 bases. Germline V lookup: CDR1 SGHRS, CDR2 YFSETQ. The CDR3 is made up of 14 amino acids. With V trimmed by 4 bases and J by 0 bases, 4 bases remained unmatched. As DNA, the CDR3 is TGCGCCAGCAGCGACGGGACTAACTCCTACGAGCAGTACTTC. Translating it yields CASSDGTNSYEQYF.

Details on this clonotype: The junction does not match germline at one end; this may be a read error. The chain recombines TRBV10-3 with TRBJ2-1; D may be TRBD2 (5 bases). CDR1 ENHRY and CDR2 SYGVKD come from the germline V gene. The CDR3 is made up of 13 amino acids. DNA for the CDR3: TGTGCCATCTGTGAGGGTCGGTACAATGAGCAGTTCTTC. Encoded protein: CAICEGRYNEQFF.

The V gene is TRBV11-3, the J gene TRBJ1-1, with D uncertain. CDR1 and CDR2 (germline): SGHNT, YENEEA. Deletions cut 5 bases from V and 12 bases from J, with 13 bases between. This CDR3 is built from 11 residues. The CDR3 reads CASSRQRDPFF. DNA of the CDR3: TGTGCCAGCAGCAGGCAGCGGGATCCTTTCTTT.

This clonotype was found a few times. The genes are TRBV4-1 and TRBJ2-3, with D perhaps TRBD1 (5 bases). The CDR3 consists of 18 residues. V was trimmed by 4 bases and J by 5 bases, leaving 25 bases between them. Germline V CDR1 and CDR2: MGHRA, YSYEKL. Here the CDR3 reads CASSPRATGDGHRDTQYF. As DNA, the CDR3 is TGCGCCAGCAGCCCCCGGGCCACAGGCGACGGGCATAGAGATACGCAGTATTTT.

This sequence joins TRBV27 and TRBJ2-5; 7 bases align to TRBD1. The J call may not be correct, given that the DNA end is closer to TRBJ2-1. There are 12 residues in the CDR3. The germline CDR1 and CDR2 sequences are MNHEY and SMNVEV (reference sequence). The CDR3 here is CASKGAGNEQFF. The CDR3 DNA reads as TGTGCCAGCAAGGGGGCAGGGAATGAGCAGTTCTTC.

The chain links TRBV28 to TRBJ2-7; the D is unclear. V was pared by 6 bases and J by 4 bases, with 16 bases between. Germline CDR1 and CDR2: MDHEN and SYDVKM. This CDR3 contains 14 residues. DNA of the CDR3: TGTGCCAGCAGAAGCCCTCCGGATCTATACGAGCAGTACTTC. Encoded protein: CASRSPPDLYEQYF.

This clonotype occurred a few times. The chain has TRBV7-2 and TRBJ2-1; a weak D match, TRBD2 (5 bases). Germline V gene sequence: CDR1 SGHTA, CDR2 FQGNSA. The CDR3 runs to 15 residues. V was shortened by 5 bases and J by 7 bases, with 18 bases between the two germline ends. In DNA form, the CDR3 reads TGTGCCAGCAGCCCCTTTCGGTCGGGATCAAATGAGCAGTTCTTC. This gives the protein CASSPFRSGSNEQFF.

The V gene is TRBV11-2, the J gene TRBJ1-2, with TRBD1 matching 9 bases. Germline loops: CDR1 SGHAT, CDR2 FQNNGV. The CDR3 contains 17 residues. The V gene end was trimmed by 5 bases and the J gene end by 2 bases; junction bases not matched to a gene: 12. CDR3 nucleotides: TGTGCCAGCAGCCCCCTTGATTGGACAGGGGACAACTATGGCTACACCTTC. Its protein product is CASSPLDWTGDNYGYTF.

The J gene is TRBJ2-1, the V gene TRBV28; 8 positions agree with TRBD2. The CDR3 covers 16 residues. With 5 bases clipped from V and 2 bases from J, the junction kept 8 bases outside the gene matches. The V gene's germline CDR1 is MDHEN and CDR2 SYDVKM. The CDR3 DNA is TGTGCCAGCAGTGTTTCCGGGACTAGGACCTACAATGAGCAGTTCTTC. Residues: CASSVSGTRTYNEQFF.

This clonotype was observed a few times. The chain links TRBV25-1 to TRBJ2-3; maybe TRBD2 (5 bases). CDR1 MGHDK and CDR2 SYGVNS come from the germline V gene. CDR3 length equals 13 residues. V lost 3 bases to trimming and J lost 4 bases, with 8 bases between them. The CDR3 spells CASSDLASDTQYF. DNA for the CDR3: TGTGCCAGCAGTGATCTAGCTTCAGATACGCAGTATTTT.

The chain couples TRBV20-1 to TRBJ1-4, with TRBD1 as a possible D gene (5 bases). Germline assignment: CDR1 DFQATT and CDR2 SNEGSKA (reference sequence). The ends were cut back, 4 bases at V and 8 bases at J, with 17 bases in the middle. CDR3 length: 14 amino acids. CDR3 DNA: TGCAGTGCTAACCTCGGGGGACCTAGGGAAAAACTGTTTTTT. Its translation is CSANLGGPREKLFF.

This chain links TRBV20-1 with TRBJ2-7; TRBD1 aligns across 7 bases. V gave up 6 bases and J gave up 6 bases; unmatched junction bases: 14. CDR1 is DFQATT, CDR2 SNEGSKA, per germline (reference sequence). The CDR3 covers 14 residues. CDR3 DNA: TGCAGTGCCAGTAGACAGGGAGAGGTTCTCGAGCAGTACTTC. Its protein product is CSASRQGEVLEQYF.

The CDR3 DNA sequence: TGTGCCACCAGTGATTTCGGGGACCCCATAACACGGGGGGAGCTGTTTTTT. It translates to CATSDFGDPITRGELFF. This chain joins TRBV24-1 and TRBJ2-2; the D call may be TRBD1 or TRBD2 (5 bases each). The germline gives CDR1 KGHDR, CDR2 SFDVKD. Trimming stripped 1 base from V and 8 bases from J, with 19 bases between. The CDR3 runs 17 residues.

This clonotype was observed a few times. The J gene is TRBJ2-1, the V gene TRBV15; D uncertain. CDR1 LNHNV and CDR2 YYDKDF come from the germline V gene (reference sequence). The ends were cut back, 0 bases at V and 8 bases at J, with 11 bases in the middle. The CDR3 extends over 14 amino acids. CDR3 nucleotides: TGTGCCACCAGCAGAGATCCCATTGGTCATGAGCAGTTCTTC. Translation: CATSRDPIGHEQFF.

In its sample, this clonotype was seen a few times. The gene calls are TRBV12-3 or TRBV12-4 and TRBJ1-5; D is ambiguous. Trimming took off 6 bases at V and 5 bases at J, with 11 bases between the two ends. The length of the CDR3 is 13 residues. The CDR3 DNA sequence: TGTGCCAGCAGCCTACACGAAGATCAGCCCCAGCATTTT. This translates into CASSLHEDQPQHF.